These T cell receptor beta chains were read from a single sample in a study of response to subunit inactivated influenza vaccine. TCRdb reprocessed the RT-PCR reads with MiXCR, giving one entry per CDR3 protein. Of more than 700,000 distinct CDR3 sequences in the sample, about 20% were seen once. The material sequenced was PBMCs from blood, taken approximately 5 days after vaccination. These receptor sequences come from a man in his fifties or sixties who received an inactivated influenza vaccine. Each CDR3 is given with its conserved first and last residue. The D gene is left open where the match is weak. Clone size is shown for a subset of rows, as once, few, many or a class of expanded clone.

abundance,d_gene,v_gene,j_gene,CDR3nt,CDR3aa
.,.,TRBV4-3,TRBJ2-7,TGCGCCAGCAGCCAAGGGACACAAGTGACCTACGAGCAGTACTTC,CASSQGTQVTYEQYF
.,.,TRBV24-1,TRBJ2-1,TGTGCCACCAGTGATGAGGGGGACCTCGGTGAGCAGTTCTTC,CATSDEGDLGEQFF
few,.,TRBV5-1,TRBJ2-3,TGCGCCAGCAGCTTGGTTTATGCCGTGAGCACAGATACGCAGTATTTT,CASSLVYAVSTDTQYF
few,.,TRBV7-2,TRBJ2-3,TGTGCCAGCAGCTTATTAGTTACAGATACGCAGTATTTT,CASSLLVTDTQYF
few,.,TRBV7-2,TRBJ2-5,TGTGCCAGCAGCTTGGCGACGGGGACCCAGTACTTC,CASSLATGTQYF
many,.,TRBV29-1,TRBJ1-1,TGCAGCGTTGAAACGCTAGACGGTTTGAACACTGAAGCTTTCTTT,CSVETLDGLNTEAFF
few,.,TRBV4-1,TRBJ1-1,TGCGCCAGCCGCACTCGGGGGACTGAAGCTTTCTTT,CASRTRGTEAFF
many,.,TRBV29-1,TRBJ2-1,TGCAGCGTTTTACAGGCGGGGCGAAAGTACAATGAGCAGTTCTTC,CSVLQAGRKYNEQFF
.,.,TRBV6-1,TRBJ2-2,TGTGCCAGCAGTACCACGGGACCGGGGACCGGGGAGCTGTTTTTT,CASSTTGPGTGELFF
medium-sized,.,TRBV12-3/TRBV12-4,TRBJ1-5,TGTGCCAGCAGTTTGAGAGGGATCGGGTATCAGCCCCAGCATTTT,CASSLRGIGYQPQHF
.,TRBD2,TRBV9,TRBJ2-1,TGTGCCAGCAGCCCCCAGCGGGAGGGCCCATGGGAGCAGTTCTTC,CASSPQREGPWEQFF
.,.,TRBV5-1,TRBJ2-5,TGCGCCAGCAGCTCCAGGGGCCCGGGGACCCAGTACTTC,CASSSRGPGTQYF
.,.,TRBV12-3/TRBV12-4,TRBJ2-2,TGTGCCAGCAGTCCCGGGACACCGAGAACCACCGGGGAGCTGTTTTTT,CASSPGTPRTTGELFF
few,.,TRBV12-3/TRBV12-4,TRBJ1-2,TGTGCCAGCAGTTTATCTCCAGACTATGGCTACACCTTC,CASSLSPDYGYTF
many,.,TRBV7-6,TRBJ2-2,TGTGCCAGCAGCTTAGCGTCCGGGGGCGGGGAGCTGTTTTTT,CASSLASGGGELFF
.,TRBD1,TRBV9,TRBJ1-2,TGTGCCAGCAGTAGTGACAGGGGCTCTGGCTACACCTTC,CASSSDRGSGYTF
.,TRBD1,TRBV18,TRBJ2-4,TGTGCCAGCTCACCGAAGGACAGGGGAAGGGGGTACTTC,CASSPKDRGRGYF
few,.,TRBV7-2,TRBJ2-7,TGTGCCAGCAGCTCGCTCGGGACTTCTAGCTCCTACGAGCAGTACTTC,CASSSLGTSSSYEQYF
few,.,TRBV24-1,TRBJ1-5,TGTGCCACCAGTGATTTGGGGCAGGGCAATCAGCCCCAGCATTTT,CATSDLGQGNQPQHF
few,TRBD1,TRBV29-1,TRBJ2-1,TGCAGCGTTGAATATAGGGGACAGGGTTACAATGAGCAGTTCTTC,CSVEYRGQGYNEQFF
.,TRBD2,TRBV24-1,TRBJ2-2,TGTGCCACCGCTAGCGGGGATCCGGTGGAGCTGTTTTTT,CATASGDPVELFF
.,.,TRBV27,TRBJ2-2,TGTGCCAGCAGTTTATCGAGAACAGGGACGAACACCGGGGAGCTGTTTTTT,CASSLSRTGTNTGELFF
many,.,TRBV6-2/TRBV6-3,TRBJ2-7,TGTGCCAGCAGCCCAACCTCTATCGAGCAGTACTTC,CASSPTSIEQYF
.,.,TRBV7-8,TRBJ2-7,TGTGCCAGCAGCTTAGAGGCTACAGCCTCAACCTACGAGCAGTACTTC,CASSLEATASTYEQYF
few,.,TRBV3-1,TRBJ2-7,TGTGCCAGCAGCCAGACACAGCGCGAGCAGTACTTC,CASSQTQREQYF
few,TRBD2,TRBV9,TRBJ2-7,TGTGCCAGCAACCCGGGACTAGGATTTAACGAGCAGTACTTC,CASNPGLGFNEQYF
few,.,TRBV24-1,TRBJ2-5,TGTGCCACCGGTGGTATGCGGAAGGGTGTACAAGAGACCCAGTACTTC,CATGGMRKGVQETQYF
many,TRBD1,TRBV12-3/TRBV12-4,TRBJ2-3,TGTGCCAGCAGTCGTACTGGAGCCGGGACAGGGGACCGTAGCACAGATACGCAGTATTTT,CASSRTGAGTGDRSTDTQYF
few,.,TRBV3-1,TRBJ1-6,TGTGCCAGCAGTCATGAGGGGAGCTCCTATAATTCACCCCTCCACTTT,CASSHEGSSYNSPLHF
.,.,TRBV6-2/TRBV6-3,TRBJ2-7,TGTGCCAGCAGTTACACAGGGCCTTCCCACGAGCAGTACTTC,CASSYTGPSHEQYF
few,TRBD1,TRBV5-1,TRBJ1-3,TGCGCCAGCAGCATTAATACAGGGGGCGGAAACACCATATATTTT,CASSINTGGGNTIYF
.,.,TRBV28,TRBJ2-4,TGTGCCAGCAGCGTGGGGGGGGCGTACATTCAGTACTTC,CASSVGGAYIQYF
.,TRBD2,TRBV24-1,TRBJ2-1,TGTGCCACCAGTGACCAGACTAGCGGGAGATACAATGAGCAGTTCTTC,CATSDQTSGRYNEQFF
.,.,TRBV29-1,TRBJ2-7,TGCAGCGTTGAAGACAATACCTACGAGCAGTACTTC,CSVEDNTYEQYF
few,.,TRBV20-1,TRBJ2-1,TGCAGTGCTAGAGTTTTGGGTCGGGACCGGGGTGAGCAGTTCTTC,CSARVLGRDRGEQFF
.,TRBD2,TRBV7-8,TRBJ2-1,TGTGCCAGCAGCCCGACCTTCTTCACTGGCGGGGGTGACAATGAGCAGTTCTTC,CASSPTFFTGGGDNEQFF
.,.,TRBV28,TRBJ1-2,TGTGCCAGCAGTTTATTGCACTTGGCAGGGGAAGGCTACACCTTC,CASSLLHLAGEGYTF
few,.,TRBV6-5,TRBJ2-4,TGTGCCAGCAGTTACTCGAGTGGTGGGGCAGGGTATAAAAACATTCAGTACTTC,CASSYSSGGAGYKNIQYF
few,.,TRBV10-3,TRBJ2-3,TGTGCCATCACGCGCGGGGAGAGCACAGATACGCAGTATTTT,CAITRGESTDTQYF
.,.,TRBV14,TRBJ2-3,TGTGCCAGCAGCACACAGTCGAATACGCAGTATTTT,CASSTQSNTQYF
few,TRBD2,TRBV18,TRBJ2-5,TGTGCCAGCTCACCATCCCTAGCGGGAGATTCGGGGGAGACCCAGTACTTC,CASSPSLAGDSGETQYF